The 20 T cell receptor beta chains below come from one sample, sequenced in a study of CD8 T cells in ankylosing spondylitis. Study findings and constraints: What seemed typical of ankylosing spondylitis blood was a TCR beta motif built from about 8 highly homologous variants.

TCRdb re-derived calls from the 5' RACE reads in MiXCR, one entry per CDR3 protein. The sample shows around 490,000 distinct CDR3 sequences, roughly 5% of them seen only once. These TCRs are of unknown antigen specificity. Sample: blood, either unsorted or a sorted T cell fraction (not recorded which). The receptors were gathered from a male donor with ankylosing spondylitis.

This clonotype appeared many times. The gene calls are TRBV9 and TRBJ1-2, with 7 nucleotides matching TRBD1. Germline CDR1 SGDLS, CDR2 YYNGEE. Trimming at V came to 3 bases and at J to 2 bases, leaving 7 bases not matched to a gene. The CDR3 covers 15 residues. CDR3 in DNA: TGTGCCAGCAGCGCCCGGACAGGCTGGAACTATGGCTACACCTTC. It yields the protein CASSARTGWNYGYTF.

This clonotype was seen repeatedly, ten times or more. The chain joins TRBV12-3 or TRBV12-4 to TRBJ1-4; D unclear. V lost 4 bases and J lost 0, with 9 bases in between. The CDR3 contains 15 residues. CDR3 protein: CASSSSPSTNEKLFF. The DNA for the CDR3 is TGTGCCAGCAGTTCCAGCCCATCAACTAATGAAAAACTGTTTTTT.

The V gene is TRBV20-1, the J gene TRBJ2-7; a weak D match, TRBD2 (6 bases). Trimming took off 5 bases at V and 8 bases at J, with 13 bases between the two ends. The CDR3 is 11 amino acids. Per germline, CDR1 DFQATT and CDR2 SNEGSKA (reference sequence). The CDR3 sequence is CSAWDGSKQYF. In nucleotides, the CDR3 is TGCAGTGCTTGGGACGGGAGCAAGCAGTACTTC.

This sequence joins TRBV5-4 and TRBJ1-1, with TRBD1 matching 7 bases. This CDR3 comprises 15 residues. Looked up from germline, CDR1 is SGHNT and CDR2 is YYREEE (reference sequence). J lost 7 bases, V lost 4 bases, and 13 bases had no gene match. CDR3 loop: CASSTRRDSLIEAFF. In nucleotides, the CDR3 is TGTGCCAGCAGCACCAGAAGGGACAGTTTAATTGAAGCTTTCTTT.

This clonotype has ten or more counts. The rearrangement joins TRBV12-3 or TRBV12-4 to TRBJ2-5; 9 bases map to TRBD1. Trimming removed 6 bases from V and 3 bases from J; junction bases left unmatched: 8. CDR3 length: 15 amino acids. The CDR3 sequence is CASSPKDRGEETQYF. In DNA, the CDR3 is TGTGCCAGCAGCCCAAAGGACAGGGGAGAAGAGACCCAGTACTTC.

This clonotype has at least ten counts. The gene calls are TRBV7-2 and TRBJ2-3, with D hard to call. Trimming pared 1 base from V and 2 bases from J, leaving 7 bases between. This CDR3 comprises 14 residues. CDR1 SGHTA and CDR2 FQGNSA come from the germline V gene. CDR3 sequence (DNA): TGTGCCAGCAGCTTAGGCAGCTTCACAGATACGCAGTATTTT. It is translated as CASSLGSFTDTQYF.

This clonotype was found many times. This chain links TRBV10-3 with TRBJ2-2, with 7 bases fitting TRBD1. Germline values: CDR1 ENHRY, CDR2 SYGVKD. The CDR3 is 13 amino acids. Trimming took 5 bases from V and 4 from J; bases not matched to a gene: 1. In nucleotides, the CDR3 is TGTGCCATCAGTCCAGGGGGCACCGGGGAGCTGTTTTTT. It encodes CAISPGGTGELFF.

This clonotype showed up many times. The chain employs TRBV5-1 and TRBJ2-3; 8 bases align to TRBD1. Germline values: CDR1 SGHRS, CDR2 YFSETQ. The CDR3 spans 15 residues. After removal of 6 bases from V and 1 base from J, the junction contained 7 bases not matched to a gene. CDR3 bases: TGCGCCAGCAACCCCAGGGGGCGAGGCACAGATACGCAGTATTTT. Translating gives CASNPRGRGTDTQYF.

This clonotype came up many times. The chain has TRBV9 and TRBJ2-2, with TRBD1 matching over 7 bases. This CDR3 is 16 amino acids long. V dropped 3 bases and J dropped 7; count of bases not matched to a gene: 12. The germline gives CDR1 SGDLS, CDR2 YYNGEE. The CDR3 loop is CASSARADRAGGELFF. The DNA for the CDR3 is TGTGCCAGCAGCGCCCGCGCAGACAGGGCGGGCGGGGAGCTGTTTTTT.

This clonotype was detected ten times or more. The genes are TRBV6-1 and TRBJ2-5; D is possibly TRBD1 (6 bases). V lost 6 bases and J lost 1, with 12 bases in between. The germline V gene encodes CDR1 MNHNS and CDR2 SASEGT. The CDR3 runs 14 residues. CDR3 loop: CASSVDRLQETQYF. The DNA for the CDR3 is TGTGCCAGCAGCGTGGACAGACTCCAAGAGACCCAGTACTTC.

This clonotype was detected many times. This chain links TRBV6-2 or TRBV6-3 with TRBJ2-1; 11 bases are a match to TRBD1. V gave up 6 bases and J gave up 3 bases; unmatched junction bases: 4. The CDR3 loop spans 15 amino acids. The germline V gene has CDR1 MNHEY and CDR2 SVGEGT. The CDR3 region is CASSRGQGDYNEQFF. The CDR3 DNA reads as TGTGCCAGCAGCAGGGGACAGGGGGACTACAATGAGCAGTTCTTC.

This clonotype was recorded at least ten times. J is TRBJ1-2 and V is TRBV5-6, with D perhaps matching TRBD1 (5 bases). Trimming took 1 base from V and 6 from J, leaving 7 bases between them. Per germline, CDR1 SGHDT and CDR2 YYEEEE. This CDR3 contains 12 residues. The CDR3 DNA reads TGTGCCAGCAGCTTGCGGGGCGATGGCTACACCTTC. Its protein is CASSLRGDGYTF.

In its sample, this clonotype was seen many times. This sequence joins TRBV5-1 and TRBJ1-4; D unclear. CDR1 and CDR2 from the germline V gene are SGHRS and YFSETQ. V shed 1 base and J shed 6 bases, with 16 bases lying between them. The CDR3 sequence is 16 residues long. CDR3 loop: CASSLLPRGTDEKLFF. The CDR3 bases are TGCGCCAGCAGCTTGTTACCCCGGGGAACAGATGAAAAACTGTTTTTT.

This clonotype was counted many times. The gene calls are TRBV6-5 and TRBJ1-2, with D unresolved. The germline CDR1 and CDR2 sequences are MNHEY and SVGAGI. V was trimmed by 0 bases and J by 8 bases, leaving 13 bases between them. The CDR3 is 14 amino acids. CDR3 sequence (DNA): TGTGCCAGCAGTTACTCAGCGGACCGTAAGGGCTACACCTTC. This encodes CASSYSADRKGYTF.

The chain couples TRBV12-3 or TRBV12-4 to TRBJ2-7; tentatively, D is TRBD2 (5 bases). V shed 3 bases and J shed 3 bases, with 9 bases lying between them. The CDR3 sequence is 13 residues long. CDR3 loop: CASSFKRNYEQYF. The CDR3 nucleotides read TGTGCCAGCAGTTTTAAGCGGAACTACGAGCAGTACTTC.

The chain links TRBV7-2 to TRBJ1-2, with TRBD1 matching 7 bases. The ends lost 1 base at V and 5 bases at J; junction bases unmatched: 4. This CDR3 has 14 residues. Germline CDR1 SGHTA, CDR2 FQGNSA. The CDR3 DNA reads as TGTGCCAGCAGCTTAGTTGTACAGGGGTATGGCTACACCTTC. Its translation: CASSLVVQGYGYTF.

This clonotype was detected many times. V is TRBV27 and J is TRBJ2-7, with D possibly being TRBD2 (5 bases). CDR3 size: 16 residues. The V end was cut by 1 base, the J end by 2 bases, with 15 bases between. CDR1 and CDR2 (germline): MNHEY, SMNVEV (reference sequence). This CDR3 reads CASSLLKGGSTYEQYF. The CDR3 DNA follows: TGTGCCAGCAGTTTATTGAAGGGCGGGTCTACCTACGAGCAGTACTTC.

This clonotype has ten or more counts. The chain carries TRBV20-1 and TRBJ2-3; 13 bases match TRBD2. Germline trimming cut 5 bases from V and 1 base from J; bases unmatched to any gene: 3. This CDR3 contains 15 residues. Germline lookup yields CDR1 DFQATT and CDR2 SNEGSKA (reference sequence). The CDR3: CSAPGLAGGTDTQYF. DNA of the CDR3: TGCAGTGCTCCAGGACTAGCGGGGGGCACAGATACGCAGTATTTT.

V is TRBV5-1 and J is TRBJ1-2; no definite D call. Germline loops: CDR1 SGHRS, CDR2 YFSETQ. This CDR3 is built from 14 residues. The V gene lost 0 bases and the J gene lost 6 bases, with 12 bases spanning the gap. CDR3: CASSLVIPTDGYTF. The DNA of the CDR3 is TGCGCCAGCAGCTTGGTTATCCCGACGGATGGCTACACCTTC.

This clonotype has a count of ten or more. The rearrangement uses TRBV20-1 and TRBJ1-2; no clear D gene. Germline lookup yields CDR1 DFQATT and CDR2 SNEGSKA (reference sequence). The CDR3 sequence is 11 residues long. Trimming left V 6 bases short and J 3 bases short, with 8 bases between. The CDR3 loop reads CSASEDYGYTF. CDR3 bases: TGCAGTGCGTCAGAGGACTATGGCTACACCTTC.